These 3 T cell receptor beta chains were sequenced from one sample in a study of CD8 T cells in ankylosing spondylitis (dated by TCRdb to about 2017). The research as a whole found: Blood from ankylosing spondylitis patients appeared to be characterized by a TCR beta motif composed of 7 to 9 highly homologous amino acid variants.

Their target antigens are unknown. Library generation was performed with 5' RACE. The instrument given in TCRdb is Illumina HiSeq 2500. Clones were called with MiXCR by TCRdb after fastp trimmed the public reads at Q25, and only in-frame beta chains were retained. Rows matching on CDR3 protein sequence are summarized as one entry with the most common DNA and genes. This sample has under 250,000 distinct CDR3 sequences in its table, and 7% to 8% of those were observed once. The ten top clones hold 12% to 15% of the sample. The sample comprised blood, either unsorted or a sorted T cell fraction (not recorded which). These receptors were obtained from a male donor with ankylosing spondylitis.

This clonotype was counted at least ten times. This rearrangement joins TRBV15 to TRBJ1-5; 8 bases fit TRBD1. V gave up 0 bases and J gave up 4 bases; unmatched junction bases: 2. This CDR3 is built from 15 residues. Germline V gives CDR1 LNHNV, CDR2 YYDKDF (reference sequence). CDR3 region: CATSRDRTGNQPQHF. Here the CDR3 DNA reads TGTGCCACCAGCAGAGATCGGACAGGGAATCAGCCCCAGCATTTT.

The sample holds many counts of this clonotype. The chain is built from TRBV7-2 and TRBJ1-1; D is undetermined. The CDR3 is 16 residues long. The germline CDR1 and CDR2 sequences are SGHTA and FQGNSA. V lost 2 bases, J lost 1 base, and 14 bases lay in between. This CDR3 is CASSLIGSPPNTEAFF. The CDR3 DNA sequence: TGTGCCAGCAGCTTAATAGGCAGTCCCCCGAACACTGAAGCTTTCTTT.

Many counts were recorded for this clonotype. The chain couples TRBV29-1 to TRBJ2-7, with 8 bases fitting TRBD1. The germline gives CDR1 SQVTM, CDR2 ANQGSEA. V shed 6 bases, J shed 4 bases, and the junction held 14 bases outside the gene matches. The length of the CDR3 is 15 residues. The CDR3 loop is CSVRGQEREPYEQYF. In DNA, the CDR3 is TGCAGCGTGAGGGGACAGGAAAGGGAACCTTACGAGCAGTACTTC.